The subject of this entry is one T cell receptor (beta chain). The data are from a study of blood T cell repertoires in COVID-19. Study in general: There were acute and convalescent COVID-19 samples, and they came from the United States, Italy and Spain.

Followed longitudinally, the Seattle patients had been enrolled during active infection. Sequencing used immunoSEQ multiplex PCR; TCRdb keeps in-frame clones, though not all of them. The sample records under 250,000 clones, 86% being singletons. This clonotype originated in an elderly woman with COVID-19, enrolled during active disease. Sequencing was done on a sample of peripheral blood.

CDR3 DNA sequence: TGTGCCAGCAGTGGGACAGGGACCGTGACCCAGTACTTC. Encoded protein: CASSGTGTVTQYF. The chain combines TRBV6-2 or TRBV6-3 with TRBJ2-5; 9 bases agree with TRBD1. V gave up 5 bases and J gave up 7 bases; unmatched junction bases: 5. The CDR3 is made up of 13 amino acids. Germline V gene lookup returns CDR1 MNHEY and CDR2 SVGEGT.